This T cell receptor (beta chain) emerged from a study of blood T cell repertoires in COVID-19. Background on the study: Researchers got acute and convalescent COVID-19 samples from the United States, Italy and Spain. PBMCs, B-cell-depleted T cells, or T cells were the source of the cDNA or gDNA that made up the material.

Authors' processing steps: Reference gene primer amplification in the assay estimated nucleated cell counts. Clones were sequenced by immunoSEQ multiplex PCR, and TCRdb holds only the in-frame ones, with some missing. V, J and clone size were drawn from that table, and D and trimming were deduced from the DNA. The sample contains tens of thousands of clones, approximately 86% of which appear only once. This CDR3 is 15 amino acids long. The V end lost 0 bases, the J end lost 4 bases, and 13 bases lay between the germline ends. CDR1 is SGHRS and CDR2 is YFSETQ in the germline V gene. The clonotype comes from an elderly woman with acute or convalescent COVID-19. The material sequenced was peripheral blood. The chain recombines TRBV5-1 with TRBJ1-2; possible D gene TRBD1, 5 bases. The CDR3 DNA follows: TGCGCCAGCAGCTTGGGGCAGGGAGGAGGCTATGGCTACACCTTC. Its protein is CASSLGQGGGYGYTF. Combining the CDR3 with reference TRBV5-1 and TRBJ1-2 gives the whole variable domain KAGVTQTPRYLIKTRGQQVTLSCSPISGHRSVSWYQQTPGQGLQFLFEYFSETQRNKGNFPGRFSGRQFSNSRSEMNVSTLELGDSALYLCASSLGQGGGYGYTFGSGTRLTVV.